This T cell receptor beta chain was documented in a study of T cells in Graves' hyperthyroidism and ophthalmopathy. Amplified TCR beta CDR3 regions came from RNA transcripts. The TCR CDR3 first-round RT-PCR relied on the HTBI primer set. Each CDR3 protein is one row after TCRdb ran MiXCR on the multiplex PCR reads. This sample yields some 570,000 distinct CDR3 sequences, of which approximately 15% are seen a single time; about 7% belongs to the top ten. This CDR3 is built from 14 residues. The V gene's germline CDR1 is SNHLY and CDR2 FYNNEI. Trimming removed 8 bases from V and 5 bases from J, with 18 bases in between. This clonotype has more than one count but fewer than ten.

J is TRBJ2-5 and V is TRBV2; no clear D. This sequence was found in a young woman with Graves' ophthalmopathy. Sequencing input: blood. This chain's CDR3 is CASQSTRTGETQYF. The CDR3 DNA is TGTGCCAGCCAGTCCACACGCACTGGGGAGACCCAGTACTTC.